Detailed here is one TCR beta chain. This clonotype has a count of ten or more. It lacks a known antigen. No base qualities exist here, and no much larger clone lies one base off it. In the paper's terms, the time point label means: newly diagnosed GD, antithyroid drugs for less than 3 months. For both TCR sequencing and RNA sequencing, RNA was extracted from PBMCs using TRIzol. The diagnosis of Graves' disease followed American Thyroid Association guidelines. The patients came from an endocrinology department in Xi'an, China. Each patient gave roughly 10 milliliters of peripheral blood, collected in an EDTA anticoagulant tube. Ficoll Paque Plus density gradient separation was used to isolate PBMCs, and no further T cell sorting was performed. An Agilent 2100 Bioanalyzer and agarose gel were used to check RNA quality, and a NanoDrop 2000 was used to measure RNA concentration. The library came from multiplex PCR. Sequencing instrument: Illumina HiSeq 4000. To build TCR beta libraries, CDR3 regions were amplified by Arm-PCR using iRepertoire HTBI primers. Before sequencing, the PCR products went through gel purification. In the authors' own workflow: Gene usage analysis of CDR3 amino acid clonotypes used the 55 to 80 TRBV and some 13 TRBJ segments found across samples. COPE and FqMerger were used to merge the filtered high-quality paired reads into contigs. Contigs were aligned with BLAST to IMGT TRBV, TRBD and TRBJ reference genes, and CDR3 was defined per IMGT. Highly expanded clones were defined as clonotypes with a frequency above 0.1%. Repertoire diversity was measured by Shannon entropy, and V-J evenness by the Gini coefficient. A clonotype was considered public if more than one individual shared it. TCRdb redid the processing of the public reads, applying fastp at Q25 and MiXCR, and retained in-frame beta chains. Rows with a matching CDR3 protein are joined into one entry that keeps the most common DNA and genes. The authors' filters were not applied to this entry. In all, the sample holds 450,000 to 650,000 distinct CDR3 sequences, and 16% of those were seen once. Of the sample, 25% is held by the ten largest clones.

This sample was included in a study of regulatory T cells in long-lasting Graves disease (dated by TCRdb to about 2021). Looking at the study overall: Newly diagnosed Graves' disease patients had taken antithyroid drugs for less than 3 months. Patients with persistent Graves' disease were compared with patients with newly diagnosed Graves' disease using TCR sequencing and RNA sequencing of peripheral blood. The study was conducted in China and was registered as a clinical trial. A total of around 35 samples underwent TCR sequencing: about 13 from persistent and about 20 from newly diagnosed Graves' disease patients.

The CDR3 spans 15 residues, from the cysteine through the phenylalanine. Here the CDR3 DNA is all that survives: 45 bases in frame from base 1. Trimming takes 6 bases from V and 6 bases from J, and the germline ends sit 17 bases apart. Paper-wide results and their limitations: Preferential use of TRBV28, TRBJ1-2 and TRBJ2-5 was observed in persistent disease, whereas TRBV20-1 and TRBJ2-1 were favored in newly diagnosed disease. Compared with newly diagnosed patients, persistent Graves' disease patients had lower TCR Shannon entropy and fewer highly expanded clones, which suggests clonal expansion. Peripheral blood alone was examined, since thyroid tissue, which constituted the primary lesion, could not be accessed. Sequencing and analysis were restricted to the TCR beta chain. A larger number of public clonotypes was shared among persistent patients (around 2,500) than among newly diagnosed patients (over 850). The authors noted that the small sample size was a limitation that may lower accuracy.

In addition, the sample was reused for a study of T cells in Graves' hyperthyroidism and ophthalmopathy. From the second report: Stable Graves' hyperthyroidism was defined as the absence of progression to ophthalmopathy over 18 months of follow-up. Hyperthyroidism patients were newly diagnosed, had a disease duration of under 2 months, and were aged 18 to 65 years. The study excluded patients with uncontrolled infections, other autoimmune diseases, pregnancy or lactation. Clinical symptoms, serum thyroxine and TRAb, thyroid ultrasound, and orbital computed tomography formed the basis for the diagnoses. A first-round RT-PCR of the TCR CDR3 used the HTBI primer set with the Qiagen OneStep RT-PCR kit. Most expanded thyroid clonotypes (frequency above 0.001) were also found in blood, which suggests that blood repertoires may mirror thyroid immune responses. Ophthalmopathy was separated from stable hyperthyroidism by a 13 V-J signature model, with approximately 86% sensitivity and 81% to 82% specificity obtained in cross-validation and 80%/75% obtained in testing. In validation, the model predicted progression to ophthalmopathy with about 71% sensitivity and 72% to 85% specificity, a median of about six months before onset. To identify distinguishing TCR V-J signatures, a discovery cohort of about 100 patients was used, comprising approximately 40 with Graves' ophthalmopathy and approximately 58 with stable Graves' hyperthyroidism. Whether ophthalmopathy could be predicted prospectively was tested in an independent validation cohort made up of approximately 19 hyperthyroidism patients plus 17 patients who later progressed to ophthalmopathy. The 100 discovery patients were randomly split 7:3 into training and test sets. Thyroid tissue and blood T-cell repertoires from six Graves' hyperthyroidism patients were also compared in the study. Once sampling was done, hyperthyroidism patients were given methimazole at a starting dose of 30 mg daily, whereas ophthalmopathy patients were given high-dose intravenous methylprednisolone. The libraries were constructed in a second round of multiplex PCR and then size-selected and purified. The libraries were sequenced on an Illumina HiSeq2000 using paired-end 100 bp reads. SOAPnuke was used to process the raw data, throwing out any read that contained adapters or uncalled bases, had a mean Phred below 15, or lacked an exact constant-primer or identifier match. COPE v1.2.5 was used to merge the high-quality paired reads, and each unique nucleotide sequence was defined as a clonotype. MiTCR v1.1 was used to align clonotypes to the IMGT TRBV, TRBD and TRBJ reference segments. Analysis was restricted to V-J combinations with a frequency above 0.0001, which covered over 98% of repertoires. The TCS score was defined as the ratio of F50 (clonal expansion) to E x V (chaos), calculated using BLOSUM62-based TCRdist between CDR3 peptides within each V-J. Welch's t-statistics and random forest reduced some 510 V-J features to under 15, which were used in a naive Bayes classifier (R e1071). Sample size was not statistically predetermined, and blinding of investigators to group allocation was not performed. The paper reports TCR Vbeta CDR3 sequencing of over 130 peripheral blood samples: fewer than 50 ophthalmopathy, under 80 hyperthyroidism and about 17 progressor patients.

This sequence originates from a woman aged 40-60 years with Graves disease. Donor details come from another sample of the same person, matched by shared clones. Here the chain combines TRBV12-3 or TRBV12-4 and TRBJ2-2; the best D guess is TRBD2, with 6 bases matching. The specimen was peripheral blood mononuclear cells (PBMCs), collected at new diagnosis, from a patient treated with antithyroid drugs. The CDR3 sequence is CASSPTGGDAGELFF. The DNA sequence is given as TGTGCCAGCAGCCCTACCGGCGGGGACGCCGGGGAGCTGTTTTTT.